This T cell receptor beta chain was found in a study of CD8 T cells in Susac syndrome. Study-wide context: Patients with Susac syndrome, at blood draw, were therapy-naive, on corticosteroids, or on intravenous immunoglobulin alone.

This clonotype occurred once. Reverse transcription of roughly 0.5 to 1 ug RNA was carried out with random hexamers. TCRdb reprocessed the immunoSEQ multiplex PCR reads via MiXCR and lists one record per CDR3 protein. The table has 55,000 to 75,000 distinct CDR3 sequences, roughly 93% seen once. Each Susac syndrome patient had definite or probable disease by recently defined criteria. CDR1 is MDHEN, CDR2 SYDVKM, per germline. Trimming took 4 bases from V and 10 from J, leaving 17 bases between them. The CDR3 sequence is 15 residues long. Sequences were obtained from CD4+ T cells from PBMCs. V gene TRBV28 combines with J gene TRBJ1-6; D ambiguous. The clonotype originates from a human donor with Susac syndrome. The chain's CDR3 is CASSSPGIPGSPLHF. CDR3 DNA sequence: TGTGCCAGCAGTTCGCCCGGTATCCCGGGCTCACCCCTCCACTTT.